A single T cell receptor beta chain is shown here with its context. This sample stems from a study of T cells in Graves' hyperthyroidism and ophthalmopathy. The CDR3 totals 14 residues. Between the trimmed V and J ends, which lost 5 bases and 3 bases, there was a span of 13 bases. Researchers defined stable Graves' hyperthyroidism as no ophthalmopathy progression within 18 months. Diagnosis relied on clinical symptoms, serum thyroxine and TRAb, thyroid ultrasound and orbital computed tomography. From RNA transcripts, TCR beta CDR3 regions were amplified. Carried out on the TCR CDR3, a first-round RT-PCR used the HTBI primer set. TCRdb used MiXCR to reprocess the multiplex PCR reads, holding one entry per CDR3 protein. The sample lists around 300,000 distinct CDR3 sequences; approximately 15% were seen once.

This chain uses TRBV12-3 or TRBV12-4 with TRBJ2-5, with unresolved D. Specimen: blood. The receptor was derived from a woman younger than 45 with Graves' hyperthyroidism. CDR3 amino acids: CASSPPSFEETQYF. CDR3 in DNA: TGTGCCAGCAGTCCCCCGTCCTTTGAAGAGACCCAGTACTTC.